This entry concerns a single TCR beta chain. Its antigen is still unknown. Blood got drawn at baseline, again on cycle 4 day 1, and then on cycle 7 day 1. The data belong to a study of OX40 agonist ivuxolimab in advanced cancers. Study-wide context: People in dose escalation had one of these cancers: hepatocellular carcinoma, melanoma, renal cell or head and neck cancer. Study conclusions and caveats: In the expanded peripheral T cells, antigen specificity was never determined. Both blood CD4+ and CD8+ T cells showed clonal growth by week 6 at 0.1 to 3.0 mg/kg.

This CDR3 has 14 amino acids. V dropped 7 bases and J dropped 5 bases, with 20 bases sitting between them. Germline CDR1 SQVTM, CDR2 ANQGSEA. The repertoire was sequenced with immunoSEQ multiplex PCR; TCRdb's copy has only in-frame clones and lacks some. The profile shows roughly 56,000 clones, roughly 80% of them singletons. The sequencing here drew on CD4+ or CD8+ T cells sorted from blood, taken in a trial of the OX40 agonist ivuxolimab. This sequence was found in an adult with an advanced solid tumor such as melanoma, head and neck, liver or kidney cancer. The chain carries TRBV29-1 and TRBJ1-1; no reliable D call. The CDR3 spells CSGRQLIKRTEAFF. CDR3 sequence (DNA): TGCAGCGGGCGTCAACTGATCAAGAGGACTGAAGCTTTCTTT.